The entry below gives a single T cell receptor (beta chain) sequence along with its context. Only in-frame clones appear in the TCRdb table, and some are missing; sequencing was by immunoSEQ multiplex PCR. Here the sample spans about 73,000 clones, more than 65% being singletons. V shed 2 bases and J shed 4 bases, with 17 bases lying between them. CDR1 is ENHRY and CDR2 is SYGVKD in the germline V gene. There are 16 residues in the CDR3. This specimen comes from a study of blood T cell repertoires in COVID-19. Looking at the study overall: T cells, B-cell-depleted T cells, or PBMCs provided the cDNA or gDNA that served as material.

The sequence came from a human donor in a cohort sampled during active COVID-19. This chain joins TRBV10-3 and TRBJ1-1; D is perhaps TRBD1 (5 bases). The sample comprised peripheral blood. CDR3 residues: CAISEPLAGSGTEAFF. Here the CDR3 DNA reads TGTGCCATCAGTGAGCCGCTCGCAGGGTCGGGCACTGAAGCTTTCTTT.